These 4 T cell receptor beta chains share one sample of origin, sequenced in a study of Graves' ophthalmopathy and Graves' hyperthyroidism. The authors amplified TCR beta CDR3 regions, and they did so from RNA transcripts for repertoire sequencing. The authors performed first-round RT-PCR with HTBI primers and then a second-round multiplex PCR. TCRdb re-derived calls from the multiplex PCR reads in MiXCR, one entry per CDR3 protein. The data show fewer than 650,000 distinct CDR3 sequences, about 24% seen once. The sample was peripheral blood. Every receptor here comes from a woman aged 18 to 35 with stable Graves' hyperthyroidism. Some clones in this sample may be carry-over from other donors' samples.

Many counts were recorded for this clonotype. This chain connects TRBV6-5 to TRBJ1-5; D is uncertain. Germline V CDR1 and CDR2: MNHEY, SVGAGI. There are 13 residues in the CDR3. The germline V and J ends were trimmed by 0 bases and 4 bases, with 4 bases remaining between them. The CDR3 nucleotides read TGTGCCAGCAGTTACTCACAGAATCAGCCCCAGCATTTT. It yields the protein CASSYSQNQPQHF.

This clonotype was counted ten times or more. CDR3 DNA sequence: TGTGCCAGCAGTGGGGACAGGCAAGAGACCCAGTACTTC. This codes for CASSGDRQETQYF. The rearrangement joins TRBV2 to TRBJ2-5; 8 bases align to TRBD1. Unmatched junction bases numbered 0, after V lost 4 bases and J lost 2 bases. Per the germline V gene, CDR1 is SNHLY and CDR2 is FYNNEI. The CDR3 contains 13 residues.

The chain employs TRBV6-1 and TRBJ1-1; no clear D. This CDR3 region has 13 residues. Trimming removed 7 bases at V and 3 bases at J, with 12 bases between. CDR1 and CDR2 from the germline V gene are MNHNS and SASEGT. CDR3 nucleotides: TGTGCCAGCACCATCACCGGTTACACTGAAGCTTTCTTT. It codes for CASTITGYTEAFF.

This clonotype was seen at least ten times. V is TRBV2 and J is TRBJ2-7; 12 bases are shared with TRBD1. The CDR3 is 17 residues long. Losses at the gene ends were 1 base for V and 5 bases for J; bases not matched to a gene: 9. Germline V gene lookup returns CDR1 SNHLY and CDR2 FYNNEI. This CDR3 is CASSEEVVGQGADEQYF. CDR3 in DNA: TGTGCCAGCAGTGAAGAAGTGGTGGGACAGGGGGCCGACGAGCAGTACTTC.